The 14 T cell receptor beta chains listed next were all sequenced from one sample in a study of blood T cells in healthy people across ages. A second PCR, run for about 7 to 11 cycles, used a sample-barcoded 5' primer plus a J-beta primer mix. Using its own MiXCR run on the 5' RACE reads, TCRdb lists one record per CDR3 protein. The sample lists approximately 1.5 million distinct CDR3 sequences; 30% to 35% were seen once. Sequenced material: blood. These receptors were collected from a woman aged 25-40 years in good health.

Remarks on this clonotype: Germline and junction disagree at one end, which may indicate a read error. The chain carries TRBV5-1 and TRBJ2-5; TRBD2 might be the D (6 bases). The germline CDR1 and CDR2 sequences are SGHRS and YFSETQ. The length of the CDR3 is 16 residues. Here the CDR3 reads CTSSLEGGGGAETQYF. In nucleotides, the CDR3 is TGCACCAGCAGCTTGGAGGGCGGCGGAGGTGCAGAGACCCAGTACTTC.

The rearrangement joins TRBV20-1 to TRBJ2-1, with TRBD2 matching over 14 bases. Looked up from germline, CDR1 is DFQATT and CDR2 is SNEGSKA (reference sequence). The CDR3 sequence is 16 residues long. With V trimmed by 0 bases and J by 6 bases, 4 bases remained unmatched. CDR3 nucleotide sequence: TGCAGTGCTAGAGACCCGACTAGCGGGAGGGGCAATGAGCAGTTCTTC. As protein: CSARDPTSGRGNEQFF.

This clonotype has a single count. The chain employs TRBV19 and TRBJ2-6; D might be TRBD1 (6 bases). This CDR3 spans 17 amino acids. Germline assignment: CDR1 LNHDA and CDR2 SQIVND (reference sequence). Trimming pared 5 bases from V and 0 bases from J, leaving 14 bases between. For the CDR3, the DNA is TGTGCCAGTAGTCCGTCCGGGACAAACTCTGGGGCCAACGTCCTGACTTTC. Encoded protein: CASSPSGTNSGANVLTF.

This clonotype has ten or more counts. CDR3 DNA sequence: TGTGCCAGCAGGTCGGACCTTAACTATGGCTACACCTTC. Encoded protein: CASRSDLNYGYTF. The chain combines TRBV6-2 or TRBV6-3 with TRBJ1-2, with D hard to call. The CDR3 is 13 residues long. The V and J ends lost 6 bases and 1 base respectively, with 9 bases between them. CDR1 is MNHEY and CDR2 is SVGEGT in the germline V gene.

The chain links TRBV4-2 to TRBJ2-3; unclear D gene. CDR1 is LGHNA, CDR2 YNFKEQ, per germline. The CDR3 consists of 13 residues. The ends were cut back, 1 base at V and 4 bases at J, with 6 bases in the middle. In nucleotides, the CDR3 is TGTGCCAGCAGCCAAGGGCAGGCAGATACGCAGTATTTT. Its protein is CASSQGQADTQYF.

The sample holds many counts of this clonotype. This chain connects TRBV27 to TRBJ2-7; 9 bases agree with TRBD1. Germline assignment: CDR1 MNHEY and CDR2 SMNVEV (reference sequence). This CDR3 is built from 16 residues. V dropped 6 bases and J dropped 7; count of bases not matched to a gene: 16. DNA for the CDR3: TGTGCCAGCAGCTATCGGTTCCGGGACAGGGCAGGAGAGCAGTACTTC. Translation gives CASSYRFRDRAGEQYF.

This chain connects TRBV6-1 to TRBJ1-6; no clear D gene. Germline assignment: CDR1 MNHNS and CDR2 SASEGT. This CDR3 region has 17 residues. V was trimmed by 0 bases and J by 6 bases, leaving 15 bases between them. The CDR3 DNA reads as TGTGCCAGCAGTGAAGCGGAGGGTCCCATGGGTAATTCACCCCTCCACTTT. This sequence encodes CASSEAEGPMGNSPLHF.

V gene TRBV28 combines with J gene TRBJ1-1, with D unclear. CDR1 is MDHEN, CDR2 SYDVKM, per germline. This CDR3 has 12 amino acids. The germline V and J ends were trimmed by 9 bases and 1 base, with 9 bases remaining between them. The CDR3 DNA reads as TGTGCCAGTCAAGACCAGAACACTGAAGCTTTCTTT. Protein: CASQDQNTEAFF.

The chain recombines TRBV6-1 with TRBJ1-2; 7 bases fit TRBD1. With V trimmed by 11 bases and J by 6 bases, 12 bases remained unmatched. Germline CDR1 MNHNS, CDR2 SASEGT. The CDR3 has 13 residues. The CDR3 sequence: CACNNRGINGYTF. The CDR3 coding sequence is TGTGCCTGCAATAACAGGGGCATCAATGGCTACACCTTC.

J is TRBJ2-1 and V is TRBV7-3; D unclear. There are 13 residues in the CDR3. Germline-derived CDR1 and CDR2 are SGHTA and FQGTGA. Trimming took 5 bases from V and 9 from J, leaving 14 bases between them. DNA of the CDR3: TGTGCCAGCAGCATGGACCCTCCTAGTGAGCAGTTCTTC. It yields the protein CASSMDPPSEQFF. Supplemented by reference TRBV7-3 and TRBJ2-1, the full variable domain reads GAGVSQTPSNKVTEKGKYVELRCDPISGHTALYWYRQSLGQGPEFLIYFQGTGAADDSGLPNDRFFAVRPEGSVSTLKIQRTERGDSAVYLCASSMDPPSEQFFGPGTRLTVL.

The rearrangement links TRBV5-5 to TRBJ1-6; D not certain. This CDR3 has 16 residues. Trimming took 2 bases from V and 4 from J, leaving 13 bases between them. The germline gives CDR1 SGHKS, CDR2 YYEKEE (reference sequence). CDR3 in DNA: TGTGCCAGCAGCTTCCCGCCCCCGTCTTATAATTCACCCCTCCACTTT. Amino acid sequence: CASSFPPPSYNSPLHF.

In this sample, this clonotype turned up a few times. This chain joins TRBV11-3 and TRBJ2-1, with D possibly being TRBD2 (5 bases). Trimming left V 2 bases short and J 2 bases short, with 10 bases between. In germline, CDR1 is SGHNT, CDR2 YENEEA. The CDR3 has 15 residues. The CDR3 DNA follows: TGTGCCAGCAGCTTATACCGGGGTACCTACAATGAGCAGTTCTTC. Amino acids: CASSLYRGTYNEQFF.

A few counts support this clonotype. The V and J genes are TRBV14 and TRBJ2-3, with 7 bases aligning to TRBD2. The CDR3 covers 16 residues. The J segment lost 7 bases and the V segment lost 4 bases, leaving 14 bases of the junction unmatched. Germline CDR1 and CDR2: SGHDN and FVKESK. CDR3: CASSRGLGAGENTQYF. The CDR3 DNA reads as TGTGCCAGCAGCCGCGGACTTGGGGCGGGGGAGAATACGCAGTATTTT. Looking up the rest from reference TRBV14 and TRBJ2-3 gives the full variable domain: EAGVTQFPSHSVIEKGQTVTLRCDPISGHDNLYWYRRVMGKEIKFLLHFVKESKQDESGMPNNRFLAERTGGTYSTLKVQPAELEDSGVYFCASSRGLGAGENTQYFGPGTRLTVL.

The table lists this clonotype with a count of one. This chain uses TRBV20-1 with TRBJ2-7; the D gene is possibly TRBD2 (5 bases). CDR1 is DFQATT and CDR2 is SNEGSKA in the germline V gene (reference sequence). This CDR3 has 12 amino acids. Trimming removed 3 bases from V and 3 bases from J, with 9 bases in between. CDR3 region: CSASLAVYEQYF. The CDR3 DNA is TGCAGTGCTAGCCTAGCAGTCTACGAGCAGTACTTC.